This T cell receptor (beta chain) was captured in a study of blood T cell repertoires in COVID-19. Study-level background: COVID-19 samples collected from the United States, Italy and Spain covered acute and convalescent phases. T cells, B-cell-depleted T cells, or PBMCs supplied cDNA or gDNA.

Study processing details: Amplification from reference gene primers served as the basis for estimated nucleated cell counts. Profiling relied on immunoSEQ multiplex PCR, and the TCRdb table lists in-frame clones only, not all of them. V and J calls and clone size follow that table, whereas D and trimming were derived from the DNA. The data hold tens of thousands of clones, with 89% observed a single time. Sequences were obtained from peripheral blood. The clonotype comes from a man between 65 and 85 years old with active or convalescent COVID-19.

In DNA, the CDR3 is TGTGCCATCAGAGGACAGCGAAACACTGAAGCTTTCTTT. This codes for CAIRGQRNTEAFF. The V gene is TRBV10-3, the J gene TRBJ1-1, with D maybe TRBD1 (6 bases). Trimming pared 6 bases from V and 2 bases from J, leaving 10 bases between. Germline values: CDR1 ENHRY, CDR2 SYGVKD. The CDR3 is 13 amino acids.